These T cell receptor beta chains were read from a single sample in a study of Ad26.COV2.S vaccination and SARS-CoV-2 variants. Clones were sequenced by immunoSEQ multiplex PCR, and TCRdb holds only the in-frame ones, with some missing. Of more than 250,000 clones detected, approximately 87% appear once; the ten largest clones hold approximately 3.4%. Source: peripheral blood, taken in a trial of Ad26.COV2.S vaccine versus placebo. The receptors here all came from a person between 18 and 59 years old who received the Ad26.COV2.S COVID-19 vaccine or a placebo. The CDR3 runs from the conserved cysteine through the conserved F or W. The D gene is left open where the match is weak. Clone size, where shown, is once, few, many, or a class for clones that have expanded.

length,size,D,V,J,CDR3,DNA
15,.,.,TRBV7-9,TRBJ1-6,CASSPGQTGDSPLHF,TGTGCCAGCAGCCCTGGGCAGACAGGAGATTCACCCCTCCACTTT
17,.,.,TRBV29-1,TRBJ2-5,CSVGGGPGGGGQETQYF,TGCAGCGTTGGTGGTGGGCCAGGCGGAGGGGGGCAAGAGACCCAGTACTTC
13,.,TRBD1,TRBV18,TRBJ1-2,CASSPLTGDGYTF,TGTGCCAGCTCACCACTTACAGGGGATGGCTACACCTTC
11,once,.,TRBV28,TRBJ1-1,CASNGPLKAFF,TGTGCCAGCAATGGGCCACTCAAAGCTTTCTTT
13,.,.,TRBV5-5,TRBJ2-7,CASTYTGAYEQYF,TGTGCCAGCACCTATACGGGGGCCTACGAGCAGTACTTC
16,.,TRBD1,TRBV5-1,TRBJ1-3,CASSLAGQGLGNTIYF,TGCGCCAGCAGCTTAGCGGGACAGGGATTGGGAAACACCATATATTTT
14,.,TRBD1,TRBV28,TRBJ2-7,CASSLTGGTYEQYF,TGTGCCAGCAGTTTAACAGGGGGCACCTACGAGCAGTACTTC
17,few,TRBD2,TRBV19,TRBJ2-5,CASSMGGLAGALETQYF,TGTGCCAGTAGTATGGGGGGACTAGCGGGAGCCTTGGAGACCCAGTACTTC
14,.,TRBD1,TRBV9,TRBJ2-7,CASSATGGSYEQYF,TGTGCCAGCAGCGCGACAGGGGGGTCCTACGAGCAGTACTTC
10,.,.,TRBV2,TRBJ1-2,CASLSGGYTF,TGTGCCAGCTTGTCGGGTGGCTACACCTTC
15,once,.,TRBV2,TRBJ1-3,CASSEGQGLVHTIYF,TGTGCCAGCAGTGAAGGCCAGGGCCTTGTTCACACCATATATTTT
16,few,.,TRBV2,TRBJ1-2,CASSQTGTHRPGGYTF,TGTGCCAGCAGTCAGACCGGGACACATCGCCCAGGTGGCTACACCTTC
13,.,.,TRBV7-2,TRBJ2-7,CASSFGQFYEQYF,TGTGCCAGCAGCTTTGGACAGTTCTACGAGCAGTACTTC
13,.,.,TRBV12-3/TRBV12-4,TRBJ2-3,CASSLRGDTRQYF,TGTGCCAGCAGTTTAAGAGGGGACACCCGGCAGTATTTT
14,few,.,TRBV19,TRBJ1-5,CASKDRKRGQPQHF,TGTGCCAGTAAAGACAGGAAGAGAGGTCAGCCCCAGCATTTT
14,.,.,TRBV5-1,TRBJ1-3,CASSLAGKGNTIYF,TGCGCCAGCAGCTTGGCTGGAAAAGGAAACACCATATATTTT
15,.,.,TRBV11-3,TRBJ1-1,CASSLDGNRNTEAFF,TGTGCCAGCAGCTTAGACGGAAACAGGAACACTGAAGCTTTCTTT
12,.,.,TRBV6-5,TRBJ1-1,CASSPWGREAFF,TGTGCCAGCAGTCCGTGGGGCAGAGAAGCTTTCTTT
15,once,.,TRBV7-2,TRBJ2-7,CASSLWRGRTYEQYF,TGTGCCAGCAGCTTATGGCGGGGGCGTACCTACGAGCAGTACTTC
13,.,.,TRBV5-5,TRBJ1-4,CASSFAISEKLFF,TGTGCCAGCAGCTTCGCCATCTCCGAGAAACTGTTTTTT
12,.,.,TRBV6-5,TRBJ2-7,CASRRAGGEQYF,TGTGCCAGCAGACGGGCCGGCGGCGAGCAGTACTTC
14,.,.,TRBV6-6,TRBJ1-5,CATQPGNSNQPQHF,TGTGCCACCCAACCGGGGAATAGCAATCAGCCCCAGCATTTT
12,.,.,TRBV7-2,TRBJ2-7,CASSSPGYEQYF,TGTGCCAGCAGCTCTCCAGGGTACGAGCAGTACTTC
15,.,TRBD1,TRBV6-4,TRBJ2-2,CASSPGQGVTGELFF,TGTGCCAGCAGCCCGGGACAGGGGGTCACCGGGGAGCTGTTTTTT
15,few,.,TRBV11-1,TRBJ2-1,CASSLDRHSYNEQFF,TGTGCCAGCAGCCTTGACAGGCATTCCTACAATGAGCAGTTCTTC
15,.,.,TRBV18,TRBJ2-6,CASSQRGSGANVLTF,TGTGCCAGCTCCCAAAGAGGTTCTGGGGCCAACGTCCTGACTTTC
18,.,TRBD2,TRBV4-3,TRBJ2-1,CASSQDLRRGGHYNEQFF,TGCGCCAGCAGCCAAGATCTCCGGCGGGGGGGCCACTACAATGAGCAGTTCTTC
15,.,.,TRBV5-5,TRBJ2-6,CASSSTGSGANVLTF,TGTGCCAGCAGCTCTACAGGCTCTGGGGCCAACGTCCTGACTTTC
14,.,.,TRBV7-9,TRBJ1-2,CASSRDLRDYGYTF,TGTGCCAGCAGCCGGGACCTAAGGGACTATGGCTACACCTTC
16,.,.,TRBV27,TRBJ2-6,CASSPVGSSGANVLTF,TGTGCCAGCAGTCCGGTGGGCTCCTCTGGGGCCAACGTCCTGACTTTC
15,.,TRBD2,TRBV2,TRBJ2-7,CASSVGGGSLYEQYF,TGTGCCAGCAGTGTTGGTGGCGGGAGTCTGTACGAGCAGTACTTC
14,.,.,TRBV11-2,TRBJ2-5,CASSLGQGPETQYF,TGTGCCAGCAGCTTAGGTCAGGGTCCAGAGACCCAGTACTTC
14,.,.,TRBV5-1,TRBJ2-5,CASSGGPVLETQYF,TGCGCCAGCAGCGGGGGACCAGTATTGGAGACCCAGTACTTC
15,.,TRBD2,TRBV5-4,TRBJ2-7,CASSLKTSGPNEQYF,TGTGCCAGCAGCTTGAAGACTAGCGGCCCTAACGAGCAGTACTTC
17,once,TRBD2,TRBV13,TRBJ2-5,CASRRNGLAGFQETQYF,TGTGCCAGCAGAAGGAATGGACTAGCGGGGTTCCAAGAGACCCAGTACTTC
13,.,TRBD1,TRBV6-2/TRBV6-3,TRBJ1-5,CASSRTRGQPQHF,TGTGCCAGCAGTCGCACCAGGGGGCAGCCCCAGCATTTT
15,.,.,TRBV7-2,TRBJ2-3,CASSSQGPATDTQYF,TGTGCCAGCAGCTCACAGGGCCCGGCCACAGATACGCAGTATTTT
15,.,.,TRBV6-5,TRBJ1-1,CASSYSRRTSTEAFF,TGTGCCAGCAGTTACTCGAGAAGGACCTCCACTGAAGCTTTCTTT
15,.,.,TRBV9,TRBJ1-2,CASSVAPGPNYGYTF,TGTGCCAGCAGCGTAGCGCCGGGACCTAACTATGGCTACACCTTC
14,.,.,TRBV6-5,TRBJ2-7,CASRSTGRTYEQYF,TGTGCCAGCAGGTCTACAGGGCGGACCTACGAGCAGTACTTC
14,.,.,TRBV2,TRBJ2-7,CASSEAGTNYEQYF,TGTGCCAGCAGTGAAGCCGGGACCAACTACGAGCAGTACTTC
14,.,.,TRBV6-5,TRBJ1-1,CASSYSGPDTEAFF,TGTGCCAGCAGTTACTCAGGGCCCGACACTGAAGCTTTCTTT
12,.,.,TRBV7-9,TRBJ2-5,CASSPRGKTQYF,TGTGCCAGCAGCCCTAGGGGTAAGACCCAGTACTTC
15,.,TRBD1,TRBV6-1,TRBJ2-7,CASSEMGTGPYEQYF,TGTGCCAGCAGTGAAATGGGGACAGGCCCCTACGAGCAGTACTTC
17,.,TRBD1,TRBV15,TRBJ1-4,CATSRRTGGRANEKLFF,TGTGCCACCAGCAGAAGGACAGGCGGGAGGGCTAATGAAAAACTGTTTTTT